The entry that follows covers one T cell receptor (beta chain) sequence. The source of the sample is a study of blood T cell repertoires in COVID-19. The germline gives CDR1 LNHDA, CDR2 SQIVND (reference sequence). The V and J ends lost 6 bases and 7 bases, in that order; junction bases with no gene match: 6. This CDR3 has 14 amino acids. In the original analysis: Estimated nucleated cell counts came from reference gene primer amplification. TCRdb's table, derived via immunoSEQ multiplex PCR, lists solely in-frame clones and lacks some. V and J calls and clone size follow that table, whereas D and trimming were derived from the DNA. The sample has 100,000 or so clones; around 90% are singletons.

The chain recombines TRBV19 with TRBJ1-6; 7 bases are a match to TRBD1. The sequence came from a man over 45 with active COVID-19. The sample taken for sequencing was peripheral blood. The CDR3 DNA reads TGTGCCAGTAGCGCGGGACAGTTGAATTCACCCCTCCACTTT. This encodes CASSAGQLNSPLHF.